The 10 T cell receptor beta chains given below trace back to one sample, sequenced in a study of T cell responses to AZD1222 COVID-19 vaccine. Method: immunoSEQ multiplex PCR; TCRdb's copy keeps in-frame clones and lacks some. This table holds approximately 94,000 clones, 80% to 90% found once. This sample comprised peripheral blood, obtained on day 0 of AZD1222 vaccination. Receptor source: an adult in good health.

The V call is TRBV9, the J call TRBJ1-4; D may be TRBD1 (5 bases). The CDR3 consists of 15 residues. Trimming took 0 bases from V and 3 from J, leaving 9 bases between them. Per the germline V gene, CDR1 is SGDLS and CDR2 is YYNGEE. This CDR3 reads CASSVATDPNEKLFF. The CDR3 nucleotides are TGTGCCAGCAGCGTAGCGACAGACCCTAATGAAAAACTGTTTTTT.

V is TRBV9 and J is TRBJ1-6; no reliable D call. The CDR3 consists of 15 residues. Trimming left V 1 base short and J 4 bases short, with 9 bases between. The germline CDR1 and CDR2 sequences are SGDLS and YYNGEE. The CDR3 region is CASSVNADYNSPLHF. In DNA form, the CDR3 reads TGTGCCAGCAGCGTAAACGCAGATTATAATTCACCCCTCCACTTT.

The gene calls are TRBV21-1 and TRBJ2-7; the table gives TRBD2 as D, unverified against the DNA. TRBV21-1 is a documented pseudogene. There are 15 residues in the CDR3. The CDR3 loop reads CARGTGTSFPYEQYF. The CDR3 DNA is TGTGCCAGGGGGACCGGGACTAGCTTTCCCTACGAGCAGTACTTC.

V and J are TRBV5-4 and TRBJ1-1; TRBD1 matches 7 bases. Trimming cost V 4 bases and J 3 bases; bases outside gene matches: 9. CDR3 length: 15 residues. In germline, CDR1 is SGHNT, CDR2 YYREEE (reference sequence). The CDR3 here is CASSASGGIYTEAFF. The CDR3, as DNA: TGTGCCAGCAGCGCATCAGGGGGGATCTACACTGAAGCTTTCTTT. The complete variable domain, with remaining parts taken from reference TRBV5-4 and TRBJ1-1, reads ETGVTQSPTHLIKTRGQQVTLRCSSQSGHNTVSWYQQALGQGPQFIFQYYREEENGRGNFPPRFSGLQFPNYSSELNVNALELDDSALYLCASSASGGIYTEAFFGQGTRLTVV.

The chain combines TRBV6-4 with TRBJ2-5; no clear D. The CDR3 covers 15 residues. Trimming cost V 6 bases and J 2 bases, with 16 bases left between them. CDR1 and CDR2 from the germline V gene are MRHNA and SNTAGT. For the CDR3, the DNA is TGTGCCAGCAGCCGCGATGGGTTCGGGCAAGAGACCCAGTACTTC. Translated: CASSRDGFGQETQYF.

This CDR3 reads CATSRDLSEVEYGLLNTEAFF. The CDR3 bases are TGTGCCACCAGCAGAGATCTTTCGGAGGTGGAATACGGACTCCTGAACACTGAAGCTTTCTTT. The V gene is TRBV15, the J gene TRBJ1-1; D remains ambiguous. The CDR3 spans 21 residues. Germline CDR1 LNHNV, CDR2 YYDKDF (reference sequence). Trimming left V 0 bases short and J 0 bases short, with 26 bases between.

J is TRBJ1-1 and V is TRBV27; perhaps TRBD1 as D (5 bases). V lost 6 bases and J 1 base, leaving 18 bases between the germline ends. Germline assignment: CDR1 MNHEY and CDR2 SMNVEV (reference sequence). This CDR3 comprises 16 residues. The CDR3 protein is CASSKTGPLTNTEAFF. The CDR3 DNA follows: TGTGCCAGCAGCAAAACAGGCCCCTTAACGAACACTGAAGCTTTCTTT.

This chain connects TRBV6-2 or TRBV6-3 to TRBJ2-7, with D possibly matching TRBD2 (5 bases). Germline-derived CDR1 and CDR2 are MNHEY and SVGEGT. The V and J ends lost 2 bases and 6 bases respectively, with 11 bases between them. The CDR3 consists of 13 residues. In nucleotides, the CDR3 is TGTGCCAGCAGTTACGGAGACTACCCCGAGCAGTACTTC. Its translation is CASSYGDYPEQYF.

The rearrangement joins TRBV9 to TRBJ1-4, with D possibly TRBD1 on 6 matching bases. Per the germline V gene, CDR1 is SGDLS and CDR2 is YYNGEE. The V and J ends lost 1 base and 2 bases respectively, with 15 bases between them. This CDR3 comprises 17 residues. This CDR3 reads CASSVTTGRGTNEKLFF. The CDR3 DNA is TGTGCCAGCAGCGTAACCACAGGGAGGGGCACTAATGAAAAACTGTTTTTT.

V usage is TRBV4-1 and J usage is TRBJ1-2, with 11 nucleotides matching TRBD1. Germline CDR1 reads MGHRA; CDR2 reads YSYEKL. CDR3 length: 17 amino acids. The V segment lost 0 bases and the J segment 4 bases; nucleotides outside the gene matches: 7. The CDR3 here is CASSQDRDRGSGYGYTF. The CDR3 DNA follows: TGCGCCAGCAGCCAAGATAGGGACAGGGGGTCGGGCTATGGCTACACCTTC.